A single sample gave rise to the 7 T cell receptor beta chains below, sequenced in a study of blood T cell repertoires in COVID-19 (dated by TCRdb to 2020 to 2021). Libraries were made using the immunoSEQ multiplex PCR assay. Imported from immuneACCESS, the table was reduced by TCRdb to in-frame sequences with V and J called. These copies leave out some clones; in studies compared against another copy, an unresolved V gene accounts for under half, and the cause of the remainder is not known. For this sample the table gives about 380,000 clones, of which more than 75% were detected only once. More than 1% of the sample rests with the top ten. Sequenced sample: PBMCs or T cells enriched from blood (not recorded which). These receptor sequences come from a woman aged 18 to 35 who had recovered from COVID-19.

The rearrangement joins TRBV5-6 to TRBJ1-2; perhaps TRBD1 as D (6 bases). Germline CDR1 and CDR2: SGHDT and YYEEEE. The CDR3 is 11 residues long. V was cut by 3 bases and J by 8 bases, with 8 bases left in between. In nucleotides, the CDR3 is TGTGCCAGCAGCTCTACAGGGGGCTACACCTTC. As protein: CASSSTGGYTF.

This clone was counted a single time. The sample carries other DNA sequences with the same CDR3. V and J are TRBV3-1 (or the pseudogene TRBV3-2) and TRBJ1-2; a possible D gene is TRBD1 (5 bases). The length of the CDR3 is 15 residues. V lost 0 bases and J lost 2, with 10 bases in between. Germline V CDR1 and CDR2: LGHDT, YNNKEL (reference sequence). As DNA, the CDR3 is TGTGCCAGCAGCCAAGAAGGTCGGGGGAACTATGGCTACACCTTC. Translating gives CASSQEGRGNYGYTF.

The J gene is TRBJ1-2, the V gene TRBV12-3 or TRBV12-4; D might be TRBD1 (6 bases). With 5 bases removed from V and 4 bases from J, the gap between germline ends came to 11 bases. CDR3 length equals 13 residues. The CDR3 region is CASSPDRSYGYTF. The CDR3 coding sequence is TGTGCCAGCAGTCCGGACAGATCCTATGGCTACACCTTC.

This clone was recorded only once. The chain uses TRBV10-3 and TRBJ1-1; a possible D gene is TRBD1 (6 bases). Germline V CDR1 and CDR2: ENHRY, SYGVKD. V was cut by 6 bases and J by 0 bases, with 26 bases left in between. The CDR3 consists of 19 residues. The CDR3 coding sequence is TGTGCCATCAGCCCCCGCCCTAGAATCCGGACAGAAATGAACACTGAAGCTTTCTTT. It translates to CAISPRPRIRTEMNTEAFF.

The rearrangement joins TRBV6-2 or TRBV6-3 to TRBJ1-6; TRBD1 matches 11 bases. V dropped 2 bases and J dropped 10; count of bases not matched to a gene: 10. The CDR3 covers 17 residues. Looked up from germline, CDR1 is MNHEY and CDR2 is SVGEGT. Here the CDR3 DNA reads TGTGCCAGCAGTTACGTCAAGGGACAGGGGGTGCAATCACCCCTCCACTTT. Amino acid sequence: CASSYVKGQGVQSPLHF.

The chain links TRBV28 to TRBJ1-2; D unclear. Germline V gives CDR1 MDHEN, CDR2 SYDVKM. The CDR3 covers 14 residues. V lost 2 bases, J lost 13 bases, and 20 bases lay in between. CDR3 nucleotide sequence: TGTGCCAGCAGTTTAACTGGGCGCCAGCCGGGGTGCACCTTC. Amino acids: CASSLTGRQPGCTF.

The chain couples TRBV19 to TRBJ1-1, with D tentatively TRBD1 (6 bases). Germline V CDR1 and CDR2: LNHDA, SQIVND (reference sequence). The CDR3 length is 15 residues. V dropped 4 bases and J dropped 4 bases, with 16 bases sitting between them. The CDR3 DNA follows: TGTGCCAGTAGTACCGGGACAAATCTTCGCACTGAAGCTTTCTTT. Its translation is CASSTGTNLRTEAFF.